This T cell receptor beta chain is drawn from a study of blood T cell repertoires in COVID-19. Study as a whole: Donors in the United States, Italy and Spain gave samples during acute or convalescent COVID-19. PBMCs, B-cell-depleted T cells, or T cells were the source of the cDNA or gDNA that made up the material.

This CDR3 spans 16 amino acids. The germline CDR1 and CDR2 sequences are SGHRS and YFSETQ. V gave up 0 bases and J gave up 6 bases; unmatched junction bases: 8. Methods used by the authors: Using reference gene primer amplification, nucleated cell counts were estimated. TCRdb's table, derived via immunoSEQ multiplex PCR, lists solely in-frame clones and lacks some. Clone size and V and J calls were adopted from that table, with D and trimming inferred from the DNA. Among about 50,000 clones listed, roughly four fifths were seen once. The sequence was collected from a man in his sixties or seventies with active COVID-19. The sample comprised peripheral blood. This sequence joins TRBV5-1 and TRBJ2-2, with 7 bases identical to TRBD1. The CDR3 nucleotides read TGCGCCAGCAGCTTGGAAGGCAGGGGGTTGGCCGGGGAGCTGTTTTTT. This translates into CASSLEGRGLAGELFF.